The clone carrying this T cell receptor (beta chain) was recorded a few times. Its antigen is not identified. TCRdb fed the 5' RACE reads into MiXCR, producing one record per CDR3 protein. The sample records approximately 240,000 distinct CDR3 sequences, over 12% being singletons. This entry comes from a study of identical twins. Findings and limits, study-wide: There was more out-of-frame TCR alpha sharing in monozygotic twins than models estimated. Cross-sectional statistics underpinned the conclusions; the same donors were not followed.

The CDR3 consists of 15 residues. Germline values: CDR1 DFQATT, CDR2 SNEGSKA (reference sequence). After removal of 5 bases from V and 6 bases from J, the junction contained 10 bases not matched to a gene. The material sequenced was memory (CD45RO+) T cells sorted from blood. The source is a woman between 18 and 29 years old in good health. The chain joins TRBV20-1 to TRBJ2-3, with TRBD2 matching over 11 bases. The CDR3 protein is CSALPTSGTKDTQYF. DNA of the CDR3: TGCAGTGCTCTTCCGACTAGCGGGACCAAGGATACGCAGTATTTT.